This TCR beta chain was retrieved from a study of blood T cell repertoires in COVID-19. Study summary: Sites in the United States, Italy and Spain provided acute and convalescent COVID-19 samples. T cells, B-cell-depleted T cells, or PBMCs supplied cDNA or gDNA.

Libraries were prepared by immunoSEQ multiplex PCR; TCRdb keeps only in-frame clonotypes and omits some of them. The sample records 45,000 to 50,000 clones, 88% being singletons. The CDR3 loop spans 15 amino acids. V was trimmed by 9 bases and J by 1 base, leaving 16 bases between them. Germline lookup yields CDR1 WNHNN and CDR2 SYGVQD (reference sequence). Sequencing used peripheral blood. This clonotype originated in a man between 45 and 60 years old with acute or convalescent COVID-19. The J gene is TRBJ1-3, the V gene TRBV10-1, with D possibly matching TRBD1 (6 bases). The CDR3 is CASDRYVRSGNTIYF. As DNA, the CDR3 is TGCGCCAGTGACAGGTACGTAAGGTCTGGAAACACCATATATTTT.